This TCR beta chain was documented in a study of cytomegalovirus exposure and HLA in healthy donors. Points from the study as a whole: Later work found most CMV-associated TCR beta chains apparently HLA-restricted. In a later analysis, HLA-associated beta chains showed higher expansion and lower generation probabilities than comparable chains.

As regards this clone: Its antigen remains unidentified.

Researchers ran the PCR with 60 Vbeta and 13 Jbeta primers. Repertoires were generated with immunoSEQ multiplex PCR, while TCRdb's copy carries only in-frame clones and drops some. Found here are fewer than 140,000 clones, approximately 80% of them singletons; the top ten hold 3.5% to 4%. CDR1 is SNHLY and CDR2 is FYNNEI in the germline V gene. The CDR3 has 15 amino acids. The V and J ends lost 7 bases and 2 bases, in that order; junction bases with no gene match: 4. This rearrangement joins TRBV2 to TRBJ2-5, with 13 bases aligning to TRBD2. The sequence was collected from a man aged 55 to 69 in good health and CMV-seronegative. Sequenced: PBMCs. CDR3 sequence reads: CASNQLAGGQETQYF. CDR3 DNA: TGTGCCAGCAATCAACTAGCGGGGGGGCAAGAGACCCAGTACTTC.